This is a list of T cell receptor beta chains from one sample in a study of tumor-infiltrating lymphocytes in primary liver carcinoma. From the multiplex PCR reads, TCRdb called clonotypes with MiXCR, one entry per CDR3 protein. Of some 190,000 distinct CDR3 sequences in the sample, about 82% were seen once. The specimen was tumor tissue from primary liver carcinoma. The receptors originated from a man aged 35 to 55 with primary liver carcinoma and hepatitis B virus infection. Both conserved end residues are part of each CDR3. Each record gives: D gene, V gene, clone size, J gene, CDR3 protein, CDR3 DNA. D genes are given only for firm matches. A clone size is listed for some rows: how often the clone was seen (once, few, many), or a class if it is expanded.

D: NA
V: TRBV11-2
size: once
J: TRBJ2-6
CDR3: CAIRRPPSGANVLTF
DNA: TGTGCCATCCGGCGGCCGCCCTCTGGGGCCAACGTCCTGACTTTC

D: TRBD2
V: TRBV11-2
size: NA
J: TRBJ2-3
CDR3: CASSFLAGALTDVQYF
DNA: TGTGCCAGCAGTTTCCTAGCGGGAGCACTAACAGATGTGCAGTATTTT

D: NA
V: TRBV5-1
size: NA
J: TRBJ1-1
CDR3: CASSLAGGARTEAVF
DNA: TGCGCCAGCAGCTTGGCCGGAGGCGCAAGGACTGAAGCTGTCTTT

D: NA
V: TRBV6-1
size: NA
J: TRBJ2-7
CDR3: CAGSQRPPDSSYEQYF
DNA: TGTGCCGGCAGCCAGAGGCCCCCCGACAGCTCCTACGAGCAGTACTTC

D: NA
V: TRBV11-1
size: NA
J: TRBJ2-1
CDR3: CASSPVGPNEQFF
DNA: TGTGCCAGCAGCCCGGTAGGGCCGAATGAGCAGTTCTTT

D: TRBD1
V: TRBV4-2
size: NA
J: TRBJ2-1
CDR3: CASSRRTGLGVNEQFF
DNA: TGTGCCAGTAGCCGACGGACAGGGTTAGGTGTCAATGAGCAGTTCTTC

D: TRBD2
V: TRBV4-3
size: NA
J: TRBJ2-1
CDR3: CASSQDQASSGSAQLF
DNA: TGCGCCAGCAGCCAAGACCAAGCTTCTAGCGGTAGTGCTCAGTTATTC

D: NA
V: TRBV29-1
size: NA
J: TRBJ2-2
CDR3: CSVGRGTGGLCF
DNA: NA

D: NA
V: TRBV4-1
size: few
J: TRBJ2-7
CDR3: CTSSPPDRLSYEQYF
DNA: TGCACCAGCAGCCCGCCGGATAGGCTCTCCTACGAGCAGTACTTC

D: NA
V: TRBV29-1
size: NA
J: TRBJ2-3
CDR3: CTAWHADMQYF
DNA: TGCACCGCCTGGCATGCAGATATGCAGTATTTT

D: TRBD2
V: TRBV29-1
size: NA
J: TRBJ2-4
CDR3: CSAVPGTTGTKYF
DNA: TGCAGTGCTGTTCCCGGGACTACCGGGACTAAGTACTTC

D: NA
V: TRBV11-1
size: few
J: TRBJ2-2
CDR3: CASSFWDIGGLFF
DNA: TGTGCCAGTAGCTTTTGGGACATCGGGGGGCTGTTTTTT

D: TRBD2
V: TRBV5-5
size: NA
J: TRBJ2-3
CDR3: CDSSSTGTSGSGDTQYF
DNA: TGTGATAGCAGCTCGACCGGGACTAGCGGGAGTGGAGATACGCAGTATTTT

D: TRBD2
V: TRBV11-1
size: NA
J: TRBJ2-4
CDR3: CACSFPGTSGIKNIQYF
DNA: TGTGCCTGCAGTTTTCCCGGGACTAGCGGGATTAAAAACATTCAGTACTTC

D: NA
V: TRBV5-1
size: NA
J: TRBJ2-2
CDR3: CASSIRQANTGELFF
DNA: TGCGCCAGCAGCATCAGGCAGGCGAACACTGGGGAGCTGTTTTTT

D: NA
V: TRBV20-1
size: NA
J: TRBJ2-5
CDR3: CSARGHLKETQYF
DNA: TGCAGTGCTAGAGGTCACTTAAAAGAGACCCAGTACTTC

D: NA
V: TRBV6-6
size: many
J: TRBJ1-2
CDR3: CASSYSGGTDFYGYTF
DNA: TGTGCCAGCAGTTACTCTGGGGGGACCGACTTCTATGGCTACACCTTC

D: NA
V: TRBV11-1
size: once
J: TRBJ2-1
CDR3: CSSSPRGLAGVGEQFF
DNA: TGTTCCAGCAGCCCCCGGGGACTGGCTGGAGTCGGGGAGCAGTTCTTC

D: NA
V: TRBV11-2
size: NA
J: TRBJ2-1
CDR3: CASSLDRGGRFYNEQLF
DNA: TGTGCCAGCAGCTTAGATAGGGGTGGGAGGTTCTACAATGAACAGCTCTTC

D: NA
V: TRBV29-1
size: once
J: TRBJ2-6
CDR3: CSVGGTSGNLSGANVLTF
DNA: TGCAGCGTTGGAGGTACTAGTGGGAACCTCTCTGGGGCCAACGTCCTGACTTTC

D: NA
V: TRBV6-2/TRBV6-3
size: NA
J: TRBJ2-7
CDR3: CACSTPSSGGYEQYF
DNA: TGTGCCTGCAGCACTCCGTCTAGTGGAGGGTACGAGCAGTACTTC

D: NA
V: TRBV6-1
size: NA
J: TRBJ2-5
CDR3: CANTPSWGSQEARYF
DNA: TGTGCCAACACCCCCTCTTGGGGGAGTCAAGAGGCCCGGTACTTC